Shown below are 23 T cell receptor beta chains from a single sample sequenced in a study of beta chain features in type 1 diabetes. Expressed TCRB transcripts got sequenced, as all isolated RNA was reverse transcribed. Generated by immunoSEQ multiplex PCR, the TCRdb table keeps only in-frame clones and is missing some. The table records roughly 310,000 clones, 11% of them present only once. Sequencing input: naive CD4+ T cells from blood. The receptors stem from a woman aged 30 to 39 in good health.

This clone has a handful of counts. The CDR3 nucleotides read TGTGCCAGCAGCGTAGATCTAGGCGGAAACAATGAGCAGTTCTTC. Its translation: CASSVDLGGNNEQFF. The chain combines TRBV9 with TRBJ2-1; no reliable D call. V gave up 0 bases and J gave up 5 bases, with 12 bases separating them. CDR1 is SGDLS, CDR2 YYNGEE, per germline. The length of the CDR3 is 15 residues.

This clone came up a few times. The chain carries TRBV7-9 and TRBJ2-7; 8 nucleotides line up with TRBD1. This CDR3 comprises 16 residues. Germline CDR1 and CDR2: SEHNR and FQNEAQ (reference sequence). Trimming took 1 base from V and 0 from J; bases not matched to a gene: 5. The CDR3, as DNA: TGTGCCAGCAGCTTAGACCGGGGACAGGCCTCCTACGAGCAGTACTTC. Protein: CASSLDRGQASYEQYF.

The V gene is TRBV30, the J gene TRBJ1-5, with D unresolved. V lost 2 bases, J lost 6 bases, and 11 bases lay in between. This CDR3 is 13 amino acids long. Germline V gene lookup returns CDR1 GTSNPN and CDR2 SVGIG (reference sequence). The CDR3 here is CAWSLQPTQPQHF. The CDR3, as DNA: TGTGCCTGGAGTTTACAGCCAACTCAGCCCCAGCATTTT.

This clone was counted a few times. This rearrangement joins TRBV9 to TRBJ2-1; D is perhaps TRBD2 (6 bases). CDR3 length: 14 amino acids. With 5 bases removed from V and 9 bases from J, the gap between germline ends came to 18 bases. CDR1 is SGDLS and CDR2 is YYNGEE in the germline V gene. The CDR3, as DNA: TGTGCCAGCAGGGCTCGGCCGACTAGTGGTGAGCAGTTCTTC. It codes for CASRARPTSGEQFF.

The chain carries TRBV4-2 and TRBJ2-5, with TRBD1 matching over 10 bases. CDR1 is LGHNA, CDR2 YNFKEQ, per germline. V shed 6 bases, J shed 5 bases, and the junction held 12 bases outside the gene matches. This CDR3 is built from 16 residues. The CDR3 here is CASSLGTGDPRETQYF. The CDR3 nucleotides are TGTGCCAGCAGTTTGGGGACAGGGGACCCCCGGGAGACCCAGTACTTC.

V and J are TRBV7-9 and TRBJ2-1; 8 bases align to TRBD2. V shed 6 bases, J shed 6 bases, and the junction held 10 bases outside the gene matches. Germline V gene data show CDR1 as SEHNR and CDR2 as FQNEAQ (reference sequence). CDR3 length: 15 residues. DNA for the CDR3: TGTGCCAGCAGGAGAGTAGCGGGACTAGGCAATGAGCAGTTCTTC. Protein: CASRRVAGLGNEQFF.

The rearrangement uses TRBV2 and TRBJ2-1, with 8 bases that match TRBD2. Unmatched junction bases numbered 5, after V lost 6 bases and J lost 4 bases. Germline assignment: CDR1 SNHLY and CDR2 FYNNEI. The CDR3 loop spans 14 amino acids. CDR3 sequence reads: CASRGSSGYNEQFF. CDR3 sequence (DNA): TGTGCCAGCAGGGGGTCTAGCGGGTACAATGAGCAGTTCTTC.

The chain uses TRBV29-1 and TRBJ2-7; 9 positions agree with TRBD2. Trimming removed 5 bases from V and 5 bases from J; junction bases left unmatched: 10. This CDR3 has 14 residues. CDR1 is SQVTM, CDR2 ANQGSEA, per germline. The CDR3 loop is CSVKGAGGLHEQYF. Here the CDR3 DNA reads TGCAGCGTTAAAGGAGCGGGGGGCCTTCACGAGCAGTACTTC.

A note on this clone: This specimen includes other DNA sequences encoding the same CDR3. The chain joins TRBV28 to TRBJ2-7; weak D call: TRBD1 (6 bases). Germline V gene data show CDR1 as MDHEN and CDR2 as SYDVKM. Trimming cost V 3 bases and J 1 base, with 7 bases left between them. The CDR3 length is 13 residues. The CDR3 loop is CASSLTGSYEQYF. Written as DNA, the CDR3 is TGTGCCAGCAGTTTGACAGGTTCCTACGAGCAGTACTTC.

The V and J genes are TRBV5-6 and TRBJ2-3; no clear D gene. Trimming shortened V by 1 base and J by 1 base, and 7 bases separated the two germline ends. CDR1 is SGHDT, CDR2 YYEEEE, per germline. This CDR3 is 14 amino acids long. CDR3 in amino acids: CASSLMSGTDTQYF. CDR3 in DNA: TGTGCCAGCAGCTTGATGTCAGGCACAGATACGCAGTATTTT.

This clone came up a few times. This chain links TRBV19 with TRBJ1-5; D not certain. This CDR3 contains 15 residues. The V end lost 0 bases, the J end lost 3 bases, and 9 bases lay between the germline ends. Germline loops: CDR1 LNHDA, CDR2 SQIVND (reference sequence). CDR3 sequence: CASSIDPPLNQPQHF. The DNA for the CDR3 is TGTGCCAGTAGTATAGATCCCCCCCTCAATCAGCCCCAGCATTTT.

There are a few counts of this clone. The CDR3 DNA follows: TGTGCCAGCTCACCCGTCCAGACGAACACCGGGGAGCTGTTTTTT. This translates into CASSPVQTNTGELFF. The chain has TRBV18 and TRBJ2-2; no clear D. The CDR3 is 15 amino acids. From germline, CDR1 is KGHSH and CDR2 LQKENI. Trimming removed 3 bases at V and 0 bases at J, with 8 bases between. Full variable domain (rest looked up from reference TRBV18 and TRBJ2-2): NAGVMQNPRHLVRRRGQEARLRCSPMKGHSHVYWYRQLPEEGLKFMVYLQKENIIDESGMPKERFSAEFPKEGPSILRIQQVVRGDSAAYFCASSPVQTNTGELFFGEGSRLTVL.

This clone was found a few times. This chain connects TRBV10-3 to TRBJ2-7; D is uncertain. V gave up 6 bases and J gave up 3 bases, with 12 bases separating them. This CDR3 comprises 13 residues. Germline assignment: CDR1 ENHRY and CDR2 SYGVKD. CDR3 DNA sequence: TGTGCCATCAGGGTAGAGGAGTACTACGAGCAGTACTTC. Its translation: CAIRVEEYYEQYF.

The rearrangement uses TRBV29-1 and TRBJ1-2; unclear D gene. Germline CDR1 SQVTM, CDR2 ANQGSEA. V lost 4 bases and J lost 5, with 17 bases in between. The CDR3 covers 14 residues. In DNA form, the CDR3 reads TGCAGCGTTGTCTTTCACGAGAGGACTTATGGCTACACCTTC. Its translation is CSVVFHERTYGYTF.

This clone was detected a few times. This chain links TRBV7-2 with TRBJ2-7; 9 nucleotides match TRBD2. The germline V gene has CDR1 SGHTA and CDR2 FQGNSA. V lost 2 bases, J lost 2 bases, and 1 base stayed unmatched. The CDR3 totals 14 residues. As DNA, the CDR3 is TGTGCCAGCAGCTTATCTAGCGGGACCTACGAGCAGTACTTC. Its translation is CASSLSSGTYEQYF.

The chain carries TRBV10-3 and TRBJ2-7, with 9 bases lining up with TRBD1. Germline loops: CDR1 ENHRY, CDR2 SYGVKD. The junction had 11 bases not matched to a gene; V was cut back by 10 bases and J by 4 bases. The length of the CDR3 is 14 residues. Here the CDR3 DNA reads TGTGCCACGTGCCCGGGACAGGGATTATACGAGCAGTACTTC. Encoded protein: CATCPGQGLYEQYF.

This chain uses TRBV7-9 with TRBJ1-2, with D possibly TRBD1 on 6 matching bases. The V end was cut by 6 bases, the J end by 5 bases, with 16 bases between. The CDR3 sequence is 14 residues long. CDR1 and CDR2 (germline): SEHNR, FQNEAQ (reference sequence). The CDR3 region is CASSWGPANYGYTF. DNA for the CDR3: TGTGCCAGCAGTTGGGGGCCCGCCAATTATGGCTACACCTTC.

This clone was seen a handful of times. The chain couples TRBV30 to TRBJ1-5, with D unclear. Trimming took off 2 bases at V and 0 bases at J, with 8 bases between the two ends. This CDR3 is 14 amino acids long. CDR1 and CDR2 from the germline V gene are GTSNPN and SVGIG (reference sequence). The CDR3 here is CAWSLGYSNQPQHF. CDR3 DNA: TGTGCCTGGAGTCTGGGCTATAGCAATCAGCCCCAGCATTTT.

In this sample, this clone turned up a few times. This sequence joins TRBV25-1 and TRBJ2-2; perhaps TRBD1 as D (8 bases). This CDR3 is built from 18 residues. V was cut by 4 bases and J by 0 bases, with 18 bases left in between. In germline, CDR1 is MGHDK, CDR2 SYGVNS. DNA for the CDR3: TGTGCCAGCAGTGGGGGGGGACAGGTCCCACCGAACACCGGGGAGCTGTTTTTT. Its protein is CASSGGGQVPPNTGELFF.

The chain employs TRBV19 and TRBJ2-3; 7 bases line up with TRBD2. This CDR3 region has 15 residues. V was clipped by 7 bases and J by 4 bases; unmatched bases: 11. Germline V lookup: CDR1 LNHDA, CDR2 SQIVND (reference sequence). The CDR3 protein is CASTPTGGGPDTQYF. The CDR3 nucleotides read TGTGCCAGTACCCCCACGGGGGGAGGGCCAGATACGCAGTATTTT. Variable domain in full (rest from reference TRBV19 and TRBJ2-3): DGGITQSPKYLFRKEGQNVTLSCEQNLNHDAMYWYRQDPGQGLRLIYYSQIVNDFQKGDIAEGYSVSREKKESFPLTVTSAQKNPTAFYLCASTPTGGGPDTQYFGPGTRLTVL.

This clone was detected only a few times. The chain uses TRBV6-5 and TRBJ2-1; TRBD1 matches 8 bases. The V gene end was trimmed by 10 bases and the J gene end by 8 bases; junction bases not matched to a gene: 13. CDR1 and CDR2 from the germline V gene are MNHEY and SVGAGI. This CDR3 has 14 residues. The CDR3 region has the DNA TGTGCCACTCTTCCCAGGGGGCAAGGGTATGAGCAGTTCTTC. Protein: CATLPRGQGYEQFF.

This clone was counted only a few times. This rearrangement joins TRBV20-1 to TRBJ2-3, with D tentatively TRBD2 (5 bases). CDR1 DFQATT and CDR2 SNEGSKA come from the germline V gene (reference sequence). The CDR3 contains 11 residues. The V end was cut by 4 bases, the J end by 4 bases, with 6 bases between. CDR3 sequence: CSAIGADTQYF. The DNA of the CDR3 is TGCAGTGCTATCGGGGCAGATACGCAGTATTTT.

The rearrangement links TRBV20-1 to TRBJ2-7; 10 bases align to TRBD1. CDR3 length: 11 residues. Germline V CDR1 and CDR2: DFQATT, SNEGSKA (reference sequence). V was pared by 8 bases and J by 5 bases, with 3 bases of the junction left unmatched. CDR3 coding DNA: TGCAGTACGGACAGGGGGAACGAGCAGTACTTC. This codes for CSTDRGNEQYF.